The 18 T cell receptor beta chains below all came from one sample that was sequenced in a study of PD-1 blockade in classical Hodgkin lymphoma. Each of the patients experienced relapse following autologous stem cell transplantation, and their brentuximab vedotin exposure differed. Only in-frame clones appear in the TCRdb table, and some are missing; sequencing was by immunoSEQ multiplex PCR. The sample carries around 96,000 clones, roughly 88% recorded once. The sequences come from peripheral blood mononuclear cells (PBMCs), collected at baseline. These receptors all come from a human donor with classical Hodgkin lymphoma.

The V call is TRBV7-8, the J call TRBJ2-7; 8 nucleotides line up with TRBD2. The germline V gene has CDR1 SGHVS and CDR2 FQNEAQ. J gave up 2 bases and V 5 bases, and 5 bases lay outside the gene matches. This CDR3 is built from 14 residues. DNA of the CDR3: TGTGCCAGCAGCCCTAGCGGGTCTACCTACGAGCAGTACTTC. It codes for CASSPSGSTYEQYF.

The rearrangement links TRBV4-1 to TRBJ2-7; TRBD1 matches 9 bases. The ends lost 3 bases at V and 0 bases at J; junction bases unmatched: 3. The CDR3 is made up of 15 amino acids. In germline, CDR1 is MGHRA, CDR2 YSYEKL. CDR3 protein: CASSHPGQGSYEQYF. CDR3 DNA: TGCGCCAGCAGCCACCCGGGACAGGGCTCCTACGAGCAGTACTTC.

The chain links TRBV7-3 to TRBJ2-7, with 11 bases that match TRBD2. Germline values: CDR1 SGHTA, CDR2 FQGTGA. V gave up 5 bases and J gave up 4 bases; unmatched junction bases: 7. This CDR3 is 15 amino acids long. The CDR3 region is CASSHPTSGTYEQYF. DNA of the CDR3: TGTGCCAGCAGCCATCCGACTAGCGGGACATACGAGCAGTACTTC.

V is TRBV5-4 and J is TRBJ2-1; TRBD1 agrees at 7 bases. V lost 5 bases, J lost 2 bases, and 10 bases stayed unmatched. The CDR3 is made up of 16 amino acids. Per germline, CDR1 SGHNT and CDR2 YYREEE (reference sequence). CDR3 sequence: CASRTEIDRAYNEQFF. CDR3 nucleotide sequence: TGTGCCAGCAGAACCGAAATTGACAGGGCCTACAATGAGCAGTTCTTC.

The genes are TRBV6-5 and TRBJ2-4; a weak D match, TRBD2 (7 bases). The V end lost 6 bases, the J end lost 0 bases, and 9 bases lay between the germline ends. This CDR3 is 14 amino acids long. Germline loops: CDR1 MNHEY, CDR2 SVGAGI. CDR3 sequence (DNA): TGTGCCAGCAGGGGGGGGCTAGCCAAAAACATTCAGTACTTC. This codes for CASRGGLAKNIQYF.

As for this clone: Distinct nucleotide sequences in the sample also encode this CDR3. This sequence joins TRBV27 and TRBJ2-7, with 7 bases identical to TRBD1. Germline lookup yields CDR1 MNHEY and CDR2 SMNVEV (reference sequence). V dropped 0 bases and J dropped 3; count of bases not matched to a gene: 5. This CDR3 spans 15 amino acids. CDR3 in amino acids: CASSLSGTAVYEQYF. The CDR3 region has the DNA TGTGCCAGCAGTTTATCCGGGACAGCGGTCTACGAGCAGTACTTC.

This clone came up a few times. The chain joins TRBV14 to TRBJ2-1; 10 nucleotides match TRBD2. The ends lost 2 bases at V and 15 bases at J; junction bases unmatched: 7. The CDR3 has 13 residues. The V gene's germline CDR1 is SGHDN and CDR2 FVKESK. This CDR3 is CASSQLLAGAPFF. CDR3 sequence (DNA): TGTGCCAGCAGCCAACTTCTAGCGGGAGCTCCGTTCTTC.

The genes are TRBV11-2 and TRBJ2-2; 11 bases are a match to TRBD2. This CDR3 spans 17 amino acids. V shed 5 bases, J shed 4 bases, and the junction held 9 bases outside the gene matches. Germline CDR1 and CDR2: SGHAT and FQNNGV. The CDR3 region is CASSLLTSGSSTGELFF. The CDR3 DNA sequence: TGTGCCAGCAGCCTCCTAACTAGCGGGAGTAGCACCGGGGAGCTGTTTTTT.

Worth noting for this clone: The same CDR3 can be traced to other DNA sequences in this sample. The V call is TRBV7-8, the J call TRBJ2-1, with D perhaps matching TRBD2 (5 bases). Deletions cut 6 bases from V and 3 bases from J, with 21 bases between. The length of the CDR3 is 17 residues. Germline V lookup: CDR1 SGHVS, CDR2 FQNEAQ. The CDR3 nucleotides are TGTGCCAGCAGTCAGACAACTAGTGGGATGTTCTACAATGAGCAGTTCTTC. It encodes CASSQTTSGMFYNEQFF.

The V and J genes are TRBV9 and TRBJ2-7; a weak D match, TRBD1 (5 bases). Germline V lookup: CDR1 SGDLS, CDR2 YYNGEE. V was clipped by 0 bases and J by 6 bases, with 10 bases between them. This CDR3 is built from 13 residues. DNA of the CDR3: TGTGCCAGCAGCGTAGAGGGAACAGGCGAGCAGTACTTC. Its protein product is CASSVEGTGEQYF.

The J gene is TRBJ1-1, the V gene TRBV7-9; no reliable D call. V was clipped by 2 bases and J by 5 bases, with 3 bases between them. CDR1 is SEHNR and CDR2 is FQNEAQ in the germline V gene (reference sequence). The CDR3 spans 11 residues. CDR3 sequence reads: CASSLMTEAFF. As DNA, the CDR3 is TGTGCCAGCAGCTTAATGACTGAAGCTTTCTTT.

CDR3 residues: CASSFAGTSNGGYTF. The CDR3 coding sequence is TGTGCCAGCAGTTTCGCCGGGACCTCCAACGGTGGCTACACCTTC. The chain links TRBV27 to TRBJ1-2; weak D call: TRBD1 (5 bases). Trimming stripped 3 bases from V and 7 bases from J, with 18 bases between. In germline, CDR1 is MNHEY, CDR2 SMNVEV (reference sequence). CDR3 length: 15 residues.

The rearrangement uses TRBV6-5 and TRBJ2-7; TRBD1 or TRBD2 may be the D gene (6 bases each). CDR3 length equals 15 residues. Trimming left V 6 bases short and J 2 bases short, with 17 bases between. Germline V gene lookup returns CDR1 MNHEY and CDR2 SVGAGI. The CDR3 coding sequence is TGTGCCAGCAGCATAGGGGGGCCAGATCCCTACGAGCAGTACTTC. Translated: CASSIGGPDPYEQYF.

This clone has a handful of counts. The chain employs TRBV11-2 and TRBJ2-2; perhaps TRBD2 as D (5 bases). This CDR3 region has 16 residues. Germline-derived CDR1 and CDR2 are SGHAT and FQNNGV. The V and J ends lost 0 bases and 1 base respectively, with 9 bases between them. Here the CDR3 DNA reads TGTGCCAGCAGCTTAGAGAGGGTTAGGAACACCGGGGAGCTGTTTTTT. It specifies CASSLERVRNTGELFF.

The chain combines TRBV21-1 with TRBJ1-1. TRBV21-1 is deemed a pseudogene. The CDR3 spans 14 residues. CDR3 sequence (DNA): TGTGCCAGCAGCAAAGGGTCCCTCCGAACTGAAGCTTTCTTT. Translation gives CASSKGSLRTEAFF.

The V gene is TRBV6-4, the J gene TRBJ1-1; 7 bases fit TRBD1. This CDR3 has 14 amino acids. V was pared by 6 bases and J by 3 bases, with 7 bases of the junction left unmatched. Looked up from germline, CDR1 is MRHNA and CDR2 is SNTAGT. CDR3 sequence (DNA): TGTGCCAGCAGAGCACAGGGGTGGGACACTGAAGCTTTCTTT. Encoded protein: CASRAQGWDTEAFF.

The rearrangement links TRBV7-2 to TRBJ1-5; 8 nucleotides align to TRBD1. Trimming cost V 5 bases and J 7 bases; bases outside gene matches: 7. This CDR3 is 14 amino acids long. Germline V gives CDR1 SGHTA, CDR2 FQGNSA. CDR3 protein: CASSAQGAVQPQHF. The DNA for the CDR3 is TGTGCCAGCAGCGCCCAGGGGGCCGTACAGCCCCAGCATTTT. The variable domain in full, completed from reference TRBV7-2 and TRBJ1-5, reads GAGVSQSPSNKVTEKGKDVELRCDPISGHTALYWYRQSLGQGLEFLIYFQGNSAPDKSGLPSDRFSAERTGGSVSTLTIQRTQQEDSAVYLCASSAQGAVQPQHFGDGTRLSIL.

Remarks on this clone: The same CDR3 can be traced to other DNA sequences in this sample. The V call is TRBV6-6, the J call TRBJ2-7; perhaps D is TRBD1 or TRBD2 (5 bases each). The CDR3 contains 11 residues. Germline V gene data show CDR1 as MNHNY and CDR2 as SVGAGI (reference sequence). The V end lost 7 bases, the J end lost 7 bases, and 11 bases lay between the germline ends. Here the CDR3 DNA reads TGTGCCAGCACCGGATGGGGGGAGCAGTACTTC. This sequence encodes CASTGWGEQYF.